The sequence of this T cell receptor beta chain was determined in a study of CD8+CD57+ T cells in acquired aplastic anemia. TCR beta VDJ and CDR3 profiling used genomic DNA as template. TCRdb re-analysed the reads in MiXCR, keeping a single row per CDR3 protein. The data hold some 280,000 distinct CDR3 sequences, with roughly half observed a single time. The germline V and J ends were trimmed by 2 bases and 7 bases, with 11 bases remaining between them. The CDR3 totals 12 residues. CDR1 is DFQATT and CDR2 is SNEGSKA in the germline V gene (reference sequence). Study results and caveats: Simpson's diversity of CD8+ cells was not significantly different in patients compared with controls. Found in both controls and patients were approximately 29 CD8+ CDR3 sequences.

About this clonotype: Its antigen is as yet unknown.

This clonotype was obtained from a human donor with severe aplastic anemia or a healthy control (not recorded which). The sequenced material came from sorted CD4+, CD8+, or CD8+CD57+ T cells (not recorded which) from PBMCs. J is TRBJ2-5 and V is TRBV20-1; D may match TRBD1 or TRBD2 (6 bases each). The CDR3 sequence: CSARPGAGTQYF. CDR3 DNA sequence: TGCAGTGCTAGACCGGGGGCGGGGACCCAGTACTTC.